This is a list of T cell receptor beta chains from one sample in a study of spatial heterogeneity in lung cancer. Using its own MiXCR run on the 5' RACE reads, TCRdb lists one record per CDR3 protein. The sample contains some 96,000 distinct CDR3 sequences, under 4.5% of which appear only once. The material sequenced was lung tumor tissue, taken at surgery. The receptor set was obtained from a male donor with early-stage non-small cell lung cancer. The CDR3 runs from the conserved cysteine through the conserved F or W. Fields, in order: J gene, clone size, D gene, V gene, CDR3 DNA, CDR3 protein. D genes are given only for firm matches. Only some rows state a clone size, as once, few, many or a class for expanded clones.

TRBJ2-5,many,-,TRBV12-3/TRBV12-4,TGTGCCAGCAGTTTATCCGGGACGCCCCAAGAGACCCAGTACTTC,CASSLSGTPQETQYF
TRBJ2-3,many,-,TRBV14,TGTGCCAGCAGCCAAGGAGGCAGGTTCGGCACAGATACGCAGTATTTT,CASSQGGRFGTDTQYF
TRBJ2-3,many,-,TRBV5-1,TGCGCCAGCAGCTTGGCCGGAACGGGATCAGATACGCAGTATTTT,CASSLAGTGSDTQYF
TRBJ1-4,-,-,TRBV3-1,TGTGCCAGCAGCCAAGGGGACCTAGGTGGAGAAAAACTGTTTTTT,CASSQGDLGGEKLFF
TRBJ2-6,-,-,TRBV3-1,TGTGCCAGCAGCACACAGTGTTCTGGGGCCAACGTCCTGACTTTC,CASSTQCSGANVLTF
TRBJ1-1,few,-,TRBV12-5,TGTGCTTCTGAGGCCGCTGGGGACATGAACACTGAAGCTTTCTTT,CASEAAGDMNTEAFF
TRBJ1-5,-,TRBD1,TRBV20-1,TGCAGTGCTAACAGGGGGGAGGATCAGCCCCAGCATTTT,CSANRGEDQPQHF
TRBJ1-1,-,-,TRBV5-1,TGCGCCAGCAATTTTCGTTCGGGCACAAACACTGAAGCTTTCTTT,CASNFRSGTNTEAFF
TRBJ2-3,many,TRBD1,TRBV6-2/TRBV6-3,TGTGCCAGCAACCTTCAGGGGGTGACCACAGATACGCAGTATTTT,CASNLQGVTTDTQYF
TRBJ1-6,few,-,TRBV12-3/TRBV12-4,TGTGCCAGCAGTTTCTGGGTGGGTTCACCCCTCCACTTT,CASSFWVGSPLHF
TRBJ2-7,many,TRBD2,TRBV29-1,TGCAGCGTTGAACCCCCTAGCGGCGAGCAGTACTTC,CSVEPPSGEQYF
TRBJ2-7,many,-,TRBV5-6,TGTGCCAGCAGCTTCGGCAGTGCCTACGAGCAGTACTTC,CASSFGSAYEQYF
TRBJ2-7,many,TRBD2,TRBV28,TGTGCCAGCAGTTTATTCGCTGGGACTAGCGGGAAGCCCTACGAGCAGTACTTC,CASSLFAGTSGKPYEQYF
TRBJ2-7,many,-,TRBV4-1,TGCGCCAGCGGACCTTATTCCGGGGACGAGCAGTACTTC,CASGPYSGDEQYF
TRBJ1-1,many,-,TRBV20-1,TGCAGTGCTAGAGGTTGGGTTGGAGAAGCTTTCTTT,CSARGWVGEAFF
TRBJ2-2,-,-,TRBV10-3,TGTGCCATCAGTGAGGCCGAGACTCCTTATGGGGGCACCGGGGAGCTGTTTTTT,CAISEAETPYGGTGELFF
TRBJ2-7,many,-,TRBV20-1,TGCAGTGCTAGTCTGGGGAACTACGAGCAGTACTTC,CSASLGNYEQYF
TRBJ2-3,many,-,TRBV27,TGTGCCAGCAGTTTTAACCAAGATACGCAGTATTTT,CASSFNQDTQYF
TRBJ1-1,-,-,TRBV11-2,TGTGCCAGCAGCTCCGCTTTCCGACAGGCCACTGAAGCTTTCTTT,CASSSAFRQATEAFF
TRBJ2-1,many,-,TRBV29-1,TGCAGCGCCCCGCGATTTAGGGTTGGTGAGCAGTTCTTC,CSAPRFRVGEQFF
TRBJ1-1,many,TRBD1,TRBV11-1,TGTGCCAGCAGCTTGGGGGACAGCTTTCAAGCTTTCTTT,CASSLGDSFQAFF
TRBJ2-5,many,-,TRBV12-5,TGTGCTAGTGGACCGGGTCGGGGGGCGCTTTATGAGACCCAGTACTTC,CASGPGRGALYETQYF
TRBJ1-2,many,-,TRBV28,TGTGCCAGCAGTTTATGGCGGGGGTTCTCTTCTGGCTACACCTTC,CASSLWRGFSSGYTF
TRBJ2-7,many,-,TRBV5-1,TGCGCCAGCAGCCGGATAGGGGGGTACGAGCAGTACTTC,CASSRIGGYEQYF
TRBJ2-7,many,TRBD2,TRBV11-2,TGTGCCAGCAGCCCAAAGACTAGCGGGAGCGAGCAGTACTTC,CASSPKTSGSEQYF
TRBJ2-7,many,-,TRBV28,TGTGCCAGCAGGACCGGGACTGGGTTCCGCGAGCAGTACTTC,CASRTGTGFREQYF
TRBJ1-2,many,TRBD1,TRBV6-1,TGTGCCAGCATTTGGGCAGGGGGGAACTATGGCTACACCTTC,CASIWAGGNYGYTF
TRBJ2-3,many,-,TRBV14,TGTGCCAGCAGCCAGATCAGCACAGATACGCAGTATTTT,CASSQISTDTQYF
TRBJ1-4,many,-,TRBV6-5,TGTGCCAGCAGTTACACCCCTGTCCCGTATGAAAAGAAACTGTTTTTT,CASSYTPVPYEKKLFF
TRBJ1-1,many,-,TRBV30,TGTGCCTGGACAGCCCTAGGAGGTTCAGCTTTCTTT,CAWTALGGSAFF
TRBJ2-1,-,TRBD2,TRBV4-2,TGTGCCAGCAGCCGCACTTCACTAGCGGCGGAGCAGTTCTTC,CASSRTSLAAEQFF
TRBJ2-7,many,-,TRBV27,TGTGCCAGCAGTATGGGGACCGCAAGGGGTGTGCAGTACTTC,CASSMGTARGVQYF
TRBJ2-1,many,-,TRBV10-2,TGCGCCAGCAGTGGCCCGAAAGGGGATGAGCAGTTCTTC,CASSGPKGDEQFF
TRBJ1-1,many,-,TRBV27,TGTGCCAGCAGTTTATCGAACAGCGGGTTAACTGAAGCTTTCTTT,CASSLSNSGLTEAFF
TRBJ1-6,many,-,TRBV2,TGTGCCAGCAGTGAGACGGGTAGCTCCTATAATTCACCCCTCCACTTT,CASSETGSSYNSPLHF
TRBJ2-1,many,TRBD2,TRBV4-1,TGCGCCAGCAGCCAGGCAACTAGCGGGAGCCCACTCCCCCCCGACAATGAGCAGTTCTTC,CASSQATSGSPLPPDNEQFF
TRBJ2-1,many,-,TRBV5-1,TGCGCCAGCAGCTCCAGACTCTACAATGAGCAGTTCTTC,CASSSRLYNEQFF
TRBJ2-7,many,-,TRBV4-1,TGCGCCAGCAGCCAAGATCTTACAGGGAAATACGAGCAGTACTTC,CASSQDLTGKYEQYF
TRBJ2-5,-,-,TRBV5-6,TGTGCCAGCAGCTTGGCTGAAACCCTAGGAGAGACCCAGTACTTC,CASSLAETLGETQYF
TRBJ1-2,many,-,TRBV29-1,TGCAGCGTTGAAGATTCCCCAGGGATCTATGGCTACACCTTC,CSVEDSPGIYGYTF
TRBJ2-5,many,-,TRBV5-1,TGCGCCAGCAGCTTGGAACCCGGAATGCAAGAGACCCAGTACTTC,CASSLEPGMQETQYF
TRBJ2-3,few,-,TRBV4-2,TGTGCCAGCAGCCAAGGTCGCGGAGGGGCAGATACGCAGTATTTT,CASSQGRGGADTQYF
TRBJ1-5,-,-,TRBV2,TGTGCCAGCAGTGTGGGAAGAAACAATCAGCCCCAGCATTTT,CASSVGRNNQPQHF
TRBJ1-5,many,-,TRBV20-1,TGCAGTGCTAGCCAACAGGTTAATAGCAATCAGCCCCAGCATTTT,CSASQQVNSNQPQHF
TRBJ2-1,many,-,TRBV2,TGTGCCAGCGTGTGGCGGGCCCTCTCCTACAATGAGCAGTTCTTC,CASVWRALSYNEQFF